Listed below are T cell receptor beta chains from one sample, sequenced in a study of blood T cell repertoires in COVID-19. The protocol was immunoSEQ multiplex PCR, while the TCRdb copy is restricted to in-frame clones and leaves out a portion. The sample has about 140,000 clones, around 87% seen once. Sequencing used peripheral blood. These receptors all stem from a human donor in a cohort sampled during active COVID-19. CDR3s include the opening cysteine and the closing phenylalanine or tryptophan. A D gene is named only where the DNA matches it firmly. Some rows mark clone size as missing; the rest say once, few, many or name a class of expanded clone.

cdr3_nt: TGTGCCTGCTTTCCCAGTTTGGGCGAAAAACTGTTTTTT
cdr3_aa: CACFPSLGEKLFF
d_call: NA
j_call: TRBJ1-4
v_call: TRBV27
clone_size: NA

cdr3_nt: TGTGCCAGCAGTCACCGGGACAGGGGGCCAGATACGCAGTATTTT
cdr3_aa: CASSHRDRGPDTQYF
d_call: TRBD1
j_call: TRBJ2-3
v_call: TRBV7-9
clone_size: medium-sized

cdr3_nt: TGTGCCAGCAGTTGGGACAGGGGTGAGACCCAGTACTTC
cdr3_aa: CASSWDRGETQYF
d_call: TRBD1
j_call: TRBJ2-5
v_call: TRBV12-3/TRBV12-4
clone_size: NA

cdr3_nt: TGCAGCGTCGTCCCACTAGCGGGAGTTAATGAGCAGTTCTTC
cdr3_aa: CSVVPLAGVNEQFF
d_call: TRBD2
j_call: TRBJ2-1
v_call: TRBV29-1
clone_size: NA

cdr3_nt: TGTGCCAGCAGCCAAGCCGCAGGGGGCCATGGCTACACCTTC
cdr3_aa: CASSQAAGGHGYTF
d_call: TRBD1
j_call: TRBJ1-2
v_call: TRBV3-1/TRBV3-2
clone_size: NA

cdr3_nt: TGTGCCAGCAGCCAAGAGATCGGCGGGGGGGCAGATACGCAGTATTTT
cdr3_aa: CASSQEIGGGADTQYF
d_call: TRBD2
j_call: TRBJ2-3
v_call: TRBV4-2
clone_size: NA

cdr3_nt: TGCGCCAGCAGCCCAACAGGGGCTAACACCGGGGAGCTGTTTTTT
cdr3_aa: CASSPTGANTGELFF
d_call: TRBD1
j_call: TRBJ2-2
v_call: TRBV5-1
clone_size: NA

cdr3_nt: TGTGCCAGCAGCGGAAGACTAGTTACCTCCGTCGGAGAGACCCAGTACTTC
cdr3_aa: CASSGRLVTSVGETQYF
d_call: NA
j_call: TRBJ2-5
v_call: TRBV7-8
clone_size: NA

cdr3_nt: TGTGCCAGCAGCCCCTCCGGGTATAGCAATCAGCCCCAGCATTTT
cdr3_aa: CASSPSGYSNQPQHF
d_call: NA
j_call: TRBJ1-5
v_call: TRBV2
clone_size: NA

cdr3_nt: TGTGCCAGTAGTGGTATCCCTGGGGGACAGGGGGTCCCCGGGGAGCTGTTTTTT
cdr3_aa: CASSGIPGGQGVPGELFF
d_call: TRBD1
j_call: TRBJ2-2
v_call: TRBV19
clone_size: NA

cdr3_nt: TGTGCCAGCAGCGCCCGACAGGGAGAGACCCAGTACTTC
cdr3_aa: CASSARQGETQYF
d_call: TRBD1
j_call: TRBJ2-5
v_call: TRBV9
clone_size: NA

cdr3_nt: TGTGCCAGTAGTATTACAGGACAGGGGTTCGACGAGCAGTACTTC
cdr3_aa: CASSITGQGFDEQYF
d_call: TRBD1
j_call: TRBJ2-7
v_call: TRBV19
clone_size: NA

cdr3_nt: TGTGCCACCAGCAGAGCGCGGGAGAGCTTCTACGAGCAGTACTTC
cdr3_aa: CATSRARESFYEQYF
d_call: TRBD2
j_call: TRBJ2-7
v_call: TRBV15
clone_size: NA

cdr3_nt: TGCGCCAGCAGGGTTAATCCGGGACAGGGTCACAATGAGCAGTTCTTC
cdr3_aa: CASRVNPGQGHNEQFF
d_call: TRBD1
j_call: TRBJ2-1
v_call: TRBV5-1
clone_size: NA

cdr3_nt: TGCAGTGCTAGTCCCAGGGACTATGGCTACACCTTC
cdr3_aa: CSASPRDYGYTF
d_call: NA
j_call: TRBJ1-2
v_call: TRBV20-1
clone_size: NA

cdr3_nt: TGTGCCAGCAGTTACGGCGGGAGAGACTACGAGCAGTACTTC
cdr3_aa: CASSYGGRDYEQYF
d_call: TRBD2
j_call: TRBJ2-7
v_call: TRBV6-2/TRBV6-3
clone_size: NA

cdr3_nt: TGTGCCAGCAGCCCCAGGTCCAGTACAGATACGCAGTATTTT
cdr3_aa: CASSPRSSTDTQYF
d_call: NA
j_call: TRBJ2-3
v_call: TRBV27
clone_size: many

cdr3_nt: TGCGCCAGCAGCTTACTAGCGGGAGAGTACGAGCAGTACTTC
cdr3_aa: CASSLLAGEYEQYF
d_call: TRBD2
j_call: TRBJ2-7
v_call: TRBV5-1
clone_size: NA

cdr3_nt: TGTGCCAGCAGTGGACTGGGCCCCCGGGGGCAGTACTTC
cdr3_aa: CASSGLGPRGQYF
d_call: NA
j_call: TRBJ2-7
v_call: TRBV28
clone_size: few

cdr3_nt: TGTGCCAGCAGTGATGTTCGTCAGGGGGGTCAAGAGACCCAGTACTTC
cdr3_aa: CASSDVRQGGQETQYF
d_call: NA
j_call: TRBJ2-5
v_call: TRBV2
clone_size: NA

cdr3_nt: TGTGCCAGCAGTGAGACAGGGGTCACCGGGGAGCTGTTTTTT
cdr3_aa: CASSETGVTGELFF
d_call: TRBD1
j_call: TRBJ2-2
v_call: TRBV27
clone_size: NA

cdr3_nt: TGTGCCAGCAGCTTCAGGGAGGTCCACTACAATGAGCAGTTCTTC
cdr3_aa: CASSFREVHYNEQFF
d_call: NA
j_call: TRBJ2-1
v_call: TRBV5-8
clone_size: NA

cdr3_nt: TGCAGCGTTGTGGCCAGGGTCGGTGGCTACACCTTC
cdr3_aa: CSVVARVGGYTF
d_call: NA
j_call: TRBJ1-2
v_call: TRBV29-1
clone_size: NA

cdr3_nt: TGCGCCAGCAGCTTGGCCGGACAGGGGAACAATGAGCAGTTCTTC
cdr3_aa: CASSLAGQGNNEQFF
d_call: TRBD1
j_call: TRBJ2-1
v_call: TRBV5-1
clone_size: NA

cdr3_nt: TGTGCCAGCAGCCCTGGCCCTAGCACAGATACGCAGTATTTT
cdr3_aa: CASSPGPSTDTQYF
d_call: NA
j_call: TRBJ2-3
v_call: TRBV11-2
clone_size: NA

cdr3_nt: TGTGCCTGGAGCGGGGGGACGAACACTGAAGCTTTCTTT
cdr3_aa: CAWSGGTNTEAFF
d_call: NA
j_call: TRBJ1-1
v_call: TRBV30
clone_size: once

cdr3_nt: TGTGCCAGCAGTTTGCCGACTGGCTACGAGCAGTACTTC
cdr3_aa: CASSLPTGYEQYF
d_call: NA
j_call: TRBJ2-7
v_call: TRBV28
clone_size: NA

cdr3_nt: TGTGCCACCAGCAGAATAGGACAGGGAGACAATGAGCAGTTCTTC
cdr3_aa: CATSRIGQGDNEQFF
d_call: TRBD1
j_call: TRBJ2-1
v_call: TRBV15
clone_size: NA

cdr3_nt: TGTGCCAGCAGAGCGGGACAGGGCTACAATGAGCAGTTCTTC
cdr3_aa: CASRAGQGYNEQFF
d_call: TRBD1
j_call: TRBJ2-1
v_call: TRBV2
clone_size: NA

cdr3_nt: TGTGCCAGTAGTAGACACCAGAGCTCCTACGAGCAGTACTTC
cdr3_aa: CASSRHQSSYEQYF
d_call: NA
j_call: TRBJ2-7
v_call: TRBV19
clone_size: NA

cdr3_nt: TGTGCCAGCAGCTTAGGGGGGGTCAATGAGCAGTTCTTC
cdr3_aa: CASSLGGVNEQFF
d_call: NA
j_call: TRBJ2-1
v_call: TRBV7-2
clone_size: NA

cdr3_nt: TGCGCCAGCAGTTACAACCCAGGGACAGACTCCTACAATGAGCAGTTCTTC
cdr3_aa: CASSYNPGTDSYNEQFF
d_call: TRBD1
j_call: TRBJ2-1
v_call: TRBV5-1
clone_size: NA

cdr3_nt: TGTGCCAGCAGCTCACCCCAGGGGCCGGTGGGAGATACGCAGTATTTT
cdr3_aa: CASSSPQGPVGDTQYF
d_call: NA
j_call: TRBJ2-3
v_call: TRBV7-2
clone_size: once

cdr3_nt: TGTGCCAGCAACATACCAGGGGGCGGCTACACCTTC
cdr3_aa: CASNIPGGGYTF
d_call: TRBD1
j_call: TRBJ1-2
v_call: TRBV28
clone_size: NA

cdr3_nt: TGTGCCATCAAGGGGGCGCGGGCTAATGAAAAACTGTTTTTT
cdr3_aa: CAIKGARANEKLFF
d_call: TRBD1
j_call: TRBJ1-4
v_call: TRBV6-6
clone_size: once

cdr3_nt: TGTGCCAGCAGTTTAAACAGGGGGCTTTCAGATACGCAGTATTTT
cdr3_aa: CASSLNRGLSDTQYF
d_call: TRBD1
j_call: TRBJ2-3
v_call: TRBV27
clone_size: NA

cdr3_nt: TGCGCCAGCAGCTTGGAGTACAACAATGAGCAGTTCTTC
cdr3_aa: CASSLEYNNEQFF
d_call: NA
j_call: TRBJ2-1
v_call: TRBV5-1
clone_size: NA

cdr3_nt: TGTGCCAGCAGCTTGGGGCTAGCGGGATACACCGGGGAGCTGTTTTTT
cdr3_aa: CASSLGLAGYTGELFF
d_call: TRBD2
j_call: TRBJ2-2
v_call: TRBV5-6
clone_size: NA

cdr3_nt: TGCGCCAGCAGCCAGACAGGGTTTGAGACCCAGTACTTC
cdr3_aa: CASSQTGFETQYF
d_call: TRBD1
j_call: TRBJ2-5
v_call: TRBV4-1
clone_size: NA

cdr3_nt: TGTGCCAGCAGCGGTAGAGCCCGGGGCGAGCAGTACTTC
cdr3_aa: CASSGRARGEQYF
d_call: NA
j_call: TRBJ2-7
v_call: TRBV7-2
clone_size: NA

cdr3_nt: TGTGCCAGCAGTTTAGGAGGGACTAGAGCAAGCGAGCAGTACTTC
cdr3_aa: CASSLGGTRASEQYF
d_call: TRBD2
j_call: TRBJ2-7
v_call: TRBV28
clone_size: NA

cdr3_nt: TGTGCCAGCAGCTTGACAGGGGGCGTTCGACTAGCCTACGAGCAGTACTTC
cdr3_aa: CASSLTGGVRLAYEQYF
d_call: TRBD1
j_call: TRBJ2-7
v_call: TRBV5-8
clone_size: NA

cdr3_nt: TGTGCCAGTAGTACCCGAGGGGGTACTGAAGCTTTCTTT
cdr3_aa: CASSTRGGTEAFF
d_call: NA
j_call: TRBJ1-1
v_call: TRBV19
clone_size: few

cdr3_nt: TGTGCCAGCAGCGCCCGGACAGGAGACCTGGGCTACACCTTC
cdr3_aa: CASSARTGDLGYTF
d_call: TRBD1
j_call: TRBJ1-2
v_call: TRBV5-4
clone_size: NA

cdr3_nt: TGTGCCAGCAGTTACGGAGGGACAGGGAGCGGAACCGGGGAGCTGTTTTTT
cdr3_aa: CASSYGGTGSGTGELFF
d_call: TRBD1
j_call: TRBJ2-2
v_call: TRBV6-9
clone_size: few

cdr3_nt: TGTGCCAGTAGTATTCTAGCGGGAGGGGCCCAAACAGATACGCAGTATTTT
cdr3_aa: CASSILAGGAQTDTQYF
d_call: TRBD2
j_call: TRBJ2-3
v_call: TRBV19
clone_size: NA

cdr3_nt: TGTGCCAGCACCCCTAGGAGGTCAGCGGGGGGTGCAGGCCTGTTTTTT
cdr3_aa: CASTPRRSAGGAGLFF
d_call: TRBD2
j_call: TRBJ2-2
v_call: TRBV7-2
clone_size: NA

cdr3_nt: TGTGCCAGCAGCTTTAACAATGAGCAGTTCTTC
cdr3_aa: CASSFNNEQFF
d_call: NA
j_call: TRBJ2-1
v_call: TRBV5-6
clone_size: NA

cdr3_nt: TGTGCCAGCAGTTACGAGGGTTTGTATGGCTACACCTTC
cdr3_aa: CASSYEGLYGYTF
d_call: NA
j_call: TRBJ1-2
v_call: TRBV6-5
clone_size: NA